These T cell receptor beta chains were read from a single sample in a study of Ad26.COV2.S vaccination and SARS-CoV-2 variants. The assay was immunoSEQ multiplex PCR, and TCRdb's table has in-frame clones only and misses some. This sample has 400,000 to 450,000 clones, with 80% to 95% found just once. The sample was peripheral blood, taken in a trial of Ad26.COV2.S vaccine versus placebo. The receptors shown here come from a person aged 18-60 years who received the Ad26.COV2.S COVID-19 vaccine or a placebo. Both conserved end residues are trimmed from each CDR3. The order of the fields is CDR3 protein, V gene.

cdr3_aa: ASSSISYGTKHYNEQF
v_call: TRBV7-9

cdr3_aa: AWSVMGLYYEQY
v_call: TRBV30

cdr3_aa: ASREGGGRETQY
v_call: TRBV7-9

cdr3_aa: ASSYGDNTEAF
v_call: TRBV5-1

cdr3_aa: ASSSSHPVNYEQY
v_call: TRBV28

cdr3_aa: AWSVGETQY
v_call: TRBV30

cdr3_aa: ASSIDPSGTGSYEQY
v_call: TRBV19

cdr3_aa: ATRHEEDTQY
v_call: TRBV15

cdr3_aa: ASSLVPGQGPADTQY
v_call: TRBV3-1/TRBV3-2

cdr3_aa: ATSQGAHEQY
v_call: TRBV30

cdr3_aa: ASSIDSGRADTQY
v_call: TRBV19

cdr3_aa: ASSQKTGGGSSYNEQF
v_call: TRBV3-1/TRBV3-2

cdr3_aa: ASSIGDRVGQPQH
v_call: TRBV19

cdr3_aa: ATSRNEAGEQY
v_call: TRBV15

cdr3_aa: ASSFILAGANVLT
v_call: TRBV28

cdr3_aa: ASSPSSATGELF
v_call: TRBV7-3

cdr3_aa: ASSFRGTSTDTQY
v_call: TRBV5-1

cdr3_aa: AISPGDRGSNEKLF
v_call: TRBV10-3

cdr3_aa: ASSSDETTDTQY
v_call: TRBV13

cdr3_aa: ASTRAPRTSGLETQY
v_call: TRBV5-6

cdr3_aa: ATSTMTYSTDTQY
v_call: TRBV15

cdr3_aa: ASSTRAASTDTQY
v_call: TRBV5-4

cdr3_aa: ASSSWANSPLH
v_call: TRBV4-1

cdr3_aa: ASSQDSGGQPQH
v_call: TRBV4-1

cdr3_aa: ASSQDQVGYNEQF
v_call: TRBV3-1/TRBV3-2

cdr3_aa: ASSYSGGQGGTEAF
v_call: TRBV6-5

cdr3_aa: ASTETHYQPQH
v_call: TRBV19

cdr3_aa: ASKRSIPGGEQY
v_call: TRBV2

cdr3_aa: ASSLELAGGETQY
v_call: TRBV7-2

cdr3_aa: ASSQGSGRSRADEQF
v_call: TRBV4-1

cdr3_aa: ASSLLSSDTQY
v_call: TRBV7-2

cdr3_aa: ASRVDRGPQH
v_call: TRBV2

cdr3_aa: ASSTAGHKDEQY
v_call: TRBV19

cdr3_aa: ASSLSRENTGELF
v_call: TRBV13

cdr3_aa: ASSLESGRWD
v_call: TRBV7-9

cdr3_aa: ASSVGLEGEAF
v_call: TRBV5-1

cdr3_aa: ASSFGTGGNEQY
v_call: TRBV18

cdr3_aa: ASSYHTGGVGNQPQH
v_call: TRBV6-2/TRBV6-3

cdr3_aa: ASSTIAGVADTQY
v_call: TRBV9

cdr3_aa: ASSLEGQISYEQY
v_call: TRBV7-9

cdr3_aa: ASSLYPVRTSGDTDTQY
v_call: TRBV7-8

cdr3_aa: AIQGQLYNEQF
v_call: TRBV21-1

cdr3_aa: ASSLKTGYEQY
v_call: TRBV13

cdr3_aa: ASKNRNTGELF
v_call: TRBV27

cdr3_aa: ASSLIAGGNSPLH
v_call: TRBV7-9

cdr3_aa: ASSQVGFRNTIY
v_call: TRBV4-1

cdr3_aa: ASGLAEKETQY
v_call: TRBV19

cdr3_aa: ASRLNEQY
v_call: TRBV19

cdr3_aa: ASSFYGQGHTGELF
v_call: TRBV7-3

cdr3_aa: ASSAKETQY
v_call: TRBV10-2

cdr3_aa: ASGAVSYEQY
v_call: TRBV2

cdr3_aa: ASTHIGPNSPLH
v_call: TRBV6-5

cdr3_aa: ASRSQGLAKNIQY
v_call: TRBV28

cdr3_aa: AWSVAREQY
v_call: TRBV30

cdr3_aa: SVAVHGRTYEQY
v_call: TRBV29-1